This T cell receptor (beta chain) was identified during a study of OX40 agonist ivuxolimab in advanced cancers. Measured with immunoSEQ multiplex PCR; TCRdb has only the in-frame clones, and not every one. The data contain some 70,000 clones, roughly four fifths of them seen just once; the ten biggest clones take up approximately 2.3%. CDR3 length: 16 amino acids. The V segment lost 4 bases and the J segment 7 bases; nucleotides outside the gene matches: 15. Germline loops: CDR1 SGHVS, CDR2 FQNEAQ. This TCR came from an adult with an advanced solid tumor such as melanoma, head and neck, liver or kidney cancer. V and J are TRBV7-8 and TRBJ2-7, with 8 nucleotides matching TRBD1. The sequencing here drew on CD4+ or CD8+ T cells sorted from blood, taken in a trial of the OX40 agonist ivuxolimab. CDR3 sequence reads: CASSSNNQGALEEQYF. For the CDR3, the DNA is TGTGCCAGCAGCTCTAATAATCAGGGGGCGCTCGAAGAGCAGTACTTC.